This T cell receptor beta chain was observed in a study of T cells in Graves' hyperthyroidism and ophthalmopathy. A Clinical Activity Score of at least 3, a NOSPECS grade of at least 4 and a duration under 3 months were recorded in the ophthalmopathy patients. The PBMCs were taken from approximately 9 ml of fresh peripheral blood. This clonotype was counted many times. What it binds is not known. Study-wide results and caveats: Researchers report that a 13 V-J model separated ophthalmopathy from stable hyperthyroidism. Most expanded thyroid clonotypes above 0.001 also appeared in blood.

What was amplified from RNA transcripts were TCR beta CDR3 regions. HTBI primers drove first-round RT-PCR of the TCR CDR3. Using its own MiXCR run on the multiplex PCR reads, TCRdb lists one record per CDR3 protein. This sample carries fewer than 650,000 distinct CDR3 sequences, under 15% of them seen once, and the ten largest clones take over 3.5%. V dropped 1 base and J dropped 8 bases, with 14 bases sitting between them. This CDR3 contains 14 residues. Germline assignment: CDR1 SGHDN and CDR2 FVKESK. This sequence joins TRBV14 and TRBJ1-1, with TRBD1 as a possible D gene (5 bases). The material sequenced was blood. The sequence was obtained from a middle-aged woman with Graves' ophthalmopathy. CDR3: CASSQGGWSTEAFF. Here the CDR3 DNA reads TGTGCCAGCAGCCAAGGGGGGTGGAGTACCGAAGCTTTCTTT.